This entry lists 20 T cell receptor beta chains sequenced from one sample in a study of OX40 agonist ivuxolimab in advanced cancers. This table comes from immunoSEQ multiplex PCR, and its TCRdb copy is limited to in-frame clones, with some not included. The table shows roughly 74,000 clones, with roughly 80% occurring only once. The sample in question was CD4+ or CD8+ T cells sorted from blood, obtained in a trial of the OX40 agonist ivuxolimab. The source is an adult with an advanced solid tumor such as melanoma, head and neck, liver or kidney cancer.

This chain joins TRBV5-6 and TRBJ1-2; TRBD1 is a possible D gene (5 bases). The V and J ends lost 4 bases and 4 bases respectively, with 11 bases between them. The V gene's germline CDR1 is SGHDT and CDR2 YYEEEE. The CDR3 consists of 13 residues. CDR3 nucleotide sequence: TGTGCCAGCAGCCTGAGACAGTTCTATGGCTACACCTTC. It yields the protein CASSLRQFYGYTF.

This clone was observed a single time. The V and J genes are TRBV18 and TRBJ1-3; the D is unclear. The V end was cut by 3 bases, the J end by 8 bases, with 14 bases between. The length of the CDR3 is 14 residues. Germline V gene sequence: CDR1 KGHSH, CDR2 LQKENI. CDR3 bases: TGTGCCAGCTCACCCGGGTCGCCGGCCGACACCATATATTTT. Translating it yields CASSPGSPADTIYF.

The chain joins TRBV4-3 to TRBJ1-2; D ambiguous. Per germline, CDR1 LGHNA and CDR2 YSLEER. Trimming shortened V by 1 base and J by 4 bases, and 13 bases separated the two germline ends. The CDR3 is 15 amino acids. CDR3 region: CASSQVFGSGYGYTF. The CDR3 nucleotides read TGCGCCAGCAGCCAAGTATTCGGGAGTGGCTATGGCTACACCTTC.

Only one count was recorded for this clone. CDR3 sequence reads: CSVALGLAGEYEQYF. In nucleotides, the CDR3 is TGCAGCGTTGCCCTGGGACTAGCGGGAGAGTACGAGCAGTACTTC. V is TRBV29-1 and J is TRBJ2-7, with TRBD2 identical over 14 bases. This CDR3 comprises 15 residues. Germline trimming cut 4 bases from V and 4 bases from J; bases unmatched to any gene: 6. CDR1 is SQVTM and CDR2 is ANQGSEA in the germline V gene.

The V and J genes are TRBV5-1 and TRBJ2-2; no clear D. Trimming removed 1 base at V and 7 bases at J, with 17 bases between. The CDR3 extends over 16 amino acids. Germline V CDR1 and CDR2: SGHRS, YFSETQ. CDR3 in DNA: TGCGCCAGCAGCTTGAGTACGGCAACACGAGGCGGGGAGCTGTTTTTT. It encodes CASSLSTATRGGELFF.

The CDR3 sequence: CAISGSPGGPDTGELFF. The CDR3, as DNA: TGTGCCATCAGTGGGTCACCGGGAGGGCCCGACACCGGGGAGCTGTTTTTT. This chain links TRBV10-3 with TRBJ2-2, with 8 nucleotides matching TRBD2. Germline V gene data show CDR1 as ENHRY and CDR2 as SYGVKD. Germline trimming cut 4 bases from V and 3 bases from J; bases unmatched to any gene: 10. This CDR3 is 17 amino acids long.

This sequence joins TRBV19 and TRBJ2-7, with TRBD1 matching over 9 bases. CDR1 LNHDA and CDR2 SQIVND come from the germline V gene (reference sequence). The trim removed 5 bases at V and 5 bases at J, leaving 7 bases unmatched. This CDR3 is 14 amino acids long. The CDR3 DNA reads as TGTGCCAGTAGTCCGGGACAGGGTATGGACGAGCAGTACTTC. Residues: CASSPGQGMDEQYF.

The rearrangement links TRBV5-1 to TRBJ2-4; tentative D call: TRBD1 (6 bases). Trimming pared 3 bases from V and 5 bases from J, leaving 9 bases between. CDR1 SGHRS and CDR2 YFSETQ come from the germline V gene. CDR3 length: 13 amino acids. Here the CDR3 DNA reads TGCGCCAGCAGCTGGGGGCCCCAAAACATTCAGTACTTC. Translation: CASSWGPQNIQYF.

The chain's CDR3 is CASSYPRALRALSYEQYF. The CDR3 region has the DNA TGTGCCAGCAGTTACCCGCGGGCCCTCCGGGCCCTTTCCTACGAGCAGTACTTC. The chain carries TRBV28 and TRBJ2-7; D is possibly TRBD2 (5 bases). Trimming pared 4 bases from V and 1 base from J, leaving 23 bases between. Germline V lookup: CDR1 MDHEN, CDR2 SYDVKM. This CDR3 has 18 residues.

The chain recombines TRBV14 with TRBJ2-5, with 12 bases aligning to TRBD1. The CDR3 covers 17 residues. CDR1 is SGHDN, CDR2 FVKESK, per germline. Trimming at V came to 4 bases and at J to 4 bases, leaving 10 bases not matched to a gene. CDR3 in amino acids: CASSPGTGGFRGETQYF. CDR3 coding DNA: TGTGCCAGCAGCCCCGGGACAGGGGGCTTCCGGGGAGAGACCCAGTACTTC.

The chain carries TRBV5-4 and TRBJ2-3, with a possible D match to TRBD2 (7 bases). V shed 4 bases and J shed 0 bases, with 12 bases lying between them. Germline V gene data show CDR1 as SGHNT and CDR2 as YYREEE (reference sequence). This CDR3 is built from 15 residues. In nucleotides, the CDR3 is TGTGCCAGCAGCCGCGGGGGCGCCAGCACAGATACGCAGTATTTT. Its translation: CASSRGGASTDTQYF.

The chain employs TRBV27 and TRBJ2-3; no reliable D call. The CDR3 spans 13 residues. From germline, CDR1 is MNHEY and CDR2 SMNVEV (reference sequence). Trimming cost V 9 bases and J 2 bases, with 12 bases left between them. CDR3 region: CASRRIPTDTQYF. As DNA, the CDR3 is TGTGCCAGTCGTAGAATCCCCACAGATACGCAGTATTTT.

This clone was seen only a few times. This chain connects TRBV25-1 to TRBJ1-2, with D possibly TRBD1 on 5 matching bases. Per the germline V gene, CDR1 is MGHDK and CDR2 is SYGVNS. Trimming pared 3 bases from V and 3 bases from J, leaving 11 bases between. The length of the CDR3 is 14 residues. The CDR3 nucleotides are TGTGCCAGCAGTGAGGTGGGGGTATACTATGGCTACACCTTC. Its protein product is CASSEVGVYYGYTF.

The chain uses TRBV28 and TRBJ2-3, with TRBD2 as a possible D gene (7 bases). V lost 6 bases to trimming and J lost 4 bases, with 17 bases between them. The CDR3 has 15 amino acids. Germline loops: CDR1 MDHEN, CDR2 SYDVKM. In DNA, the CDR3 is TGTGCCAGCAGGCCTATCGGGGGGCGGGCAGATACGCAGTATTTT. Residues: CASRPIGGRADTQYF.

The V and J genes are TRBV2 and TRBJ2-7; D possibly uses TRBD1 or TRBD2 (5 bases each). Trimming took 7 bases from V and 5 from J, leaving 12 bases between them. This CDR3 is 12 amino acids long. Germline CDR1 SNHLY, CDR2 FYNNEI. The CDR3 DNA sequence: TGTGCCAGCACGAGGGGCTGGAACGAGCAGTACTTC. Translated: CASTRGWNEQYF.

The chain employs TRBV11-3 and TRBJ2-2; 13 bases agree with TRBD2. Trimming removed 2 bases from V and 5 bases from J; junction bases left unmatched: 8. CDR3 length equals 18 residues. The germline CDR1 and CDR2 sequences are SGHNT and YENEEA. CDR3 bases: TGTGCCAGCAGCTTAATCACTAGCGGGAGGGCCGGTACCGGGGAGCTGTTTTTT. Its protein product is CASSLITSGRAGTGELFF. The complete variable domain, with remaining parts taken from reference TRBV11-3 and TRBJ2-2, reads EAGVVQSPRYKIIEKKQPVAFWCNPISGHNTLYWYLQNLGQGPELLIRYENEEAVDDSQLPKDRFSAERLKGVDSTLKIQPAELGDSAVYLCASSLITSGRAGTGELFFGEGSRLTVL.

This clone has a handful of counts. The chain's CDR3 is CASSLVAGGWGNEQFF. DNA of the CDR3: TGTGCCAGCAGCTTAGTTGCGGGAGGGTGGGGCAATGAGCAGTTCTTC. The V gene is TRBV7-6, the J gene TRBJ2-1; 9 nucleotides agree with TRBD2. V was pared by 1 base and J by 6 bases, with 7 bases of the junction left unmatched. The CDR3 consists of 16 residues. CDR1 is SGHVS, CDR2 FNYEAQ, per germline.

The chain carries TRBV11-2 and TRBJ2-7; D perhaps matches TRBD2 (6 bases). Looked up from germline, CDR1 is SGHAT and CDR2 is FQNNGV. The CDR3 spans 16 residues. The V end lost 2 bases, the J end lost 0 bases, and 14 bases lay between the germline ends. The CDR3 here is CASSLSRDFVSYEQYF. The CDR3 DNA follows: TGTGCCAGCAGCTTATCTAGGGACTTCGTCTCCTACGAGCAGTACTTC.

The gene calls are TRBV7-3 and TRBJ1-1; D not resolved. There are 14 residues in the CDR3. In germline, CDR1 is SGHTA, CDR2 FQGTGA. V lost 6 bases and J lost 5, with 16 bases in between. CDR3 DNA sequence: TGTGCCAGCAGTCACGACTCGGGAGGAACTGAAGCTTTCTTT. Protein sequence: CASSHDSGGTEAFF.

The gene calls are TRBV4-3 and TRBJ2-1, with a possible D match to TRBD2 (6 bases). Germline V lookup: CDR1 LGHNA, CDR2 YSLEER. V lost 2 bases to trimming and J lost 4 bases, with 15 bases between them. The CDR3 sequence is 16 residues long. CDR3 bases: TGCGCCAGCAGCCAATTCTTGGGGGAGGCATACAATGAGCAGTTCTTC. This codes for CASSQFLGEAYNEQFF.